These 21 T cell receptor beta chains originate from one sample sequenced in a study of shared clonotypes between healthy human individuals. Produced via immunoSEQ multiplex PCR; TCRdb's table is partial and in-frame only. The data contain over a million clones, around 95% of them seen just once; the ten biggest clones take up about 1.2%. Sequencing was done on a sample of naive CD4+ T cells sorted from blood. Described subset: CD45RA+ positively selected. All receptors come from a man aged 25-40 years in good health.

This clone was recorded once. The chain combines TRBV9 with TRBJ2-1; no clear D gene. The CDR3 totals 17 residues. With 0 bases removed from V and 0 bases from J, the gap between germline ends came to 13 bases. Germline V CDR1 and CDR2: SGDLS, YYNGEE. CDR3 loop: CASSVEQRASSYNEQFF. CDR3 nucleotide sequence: TGTGCCAGCAGCGTAGAACAAAGGGCTAGCTCCTACAATGAGCAGTTCTTC. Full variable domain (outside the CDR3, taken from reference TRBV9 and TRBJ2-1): DSGVTQTPKHLITATGQRVTLRCSPRSGDLSVYWYQQSLDQGLQFLIQYYNGEERAKGNILERFSAQQFPDLHSELNLSSLELGDSALYFCASSVEQRASSYNEQFFGPGTRLTVL.

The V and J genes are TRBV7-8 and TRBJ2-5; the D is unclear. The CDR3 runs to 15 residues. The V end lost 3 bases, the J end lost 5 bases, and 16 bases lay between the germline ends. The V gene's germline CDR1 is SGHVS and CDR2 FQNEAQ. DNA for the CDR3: TGTGCCAGCAGCTTGGATCCTTCTGTGGGGGAGACCCAGTACTTC. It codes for CASSLDPSVGETQYF.

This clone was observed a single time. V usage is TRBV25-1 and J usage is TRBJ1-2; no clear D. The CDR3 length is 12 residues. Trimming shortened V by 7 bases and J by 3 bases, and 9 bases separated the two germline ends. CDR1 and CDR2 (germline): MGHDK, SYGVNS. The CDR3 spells CASTDPYYGYTF. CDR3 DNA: TGTGCCAGCACTGACCCGTACTATGGCTACACCTTC.

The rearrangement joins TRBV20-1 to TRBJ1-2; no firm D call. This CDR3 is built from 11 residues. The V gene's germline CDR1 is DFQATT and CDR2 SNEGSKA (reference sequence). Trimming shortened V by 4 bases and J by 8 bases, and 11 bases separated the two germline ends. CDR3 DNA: TGCAGTGCTATCCTCCCGAGGGGCTACACCTTC. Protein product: CSAILPRGYTF.

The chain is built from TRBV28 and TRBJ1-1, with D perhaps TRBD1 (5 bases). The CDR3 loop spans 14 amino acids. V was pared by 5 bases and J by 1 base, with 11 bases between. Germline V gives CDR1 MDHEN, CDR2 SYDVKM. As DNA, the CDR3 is TGTGCCAGCAGTGAAGGGACGGAGAACACTGAAGCTTTCTTT. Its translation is CASSEGTENTEAFF. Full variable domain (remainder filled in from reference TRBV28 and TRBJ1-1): DVKVTQSSRYLVKRTGEKVFLECVQDMDHENMFWYRQDPGLGLRLIYFSYDVKMKEKGDIPEGYSVSREKKERFSLILESASTNQTSMYLCASSEGTENTEAFFGQGTRLTVV.

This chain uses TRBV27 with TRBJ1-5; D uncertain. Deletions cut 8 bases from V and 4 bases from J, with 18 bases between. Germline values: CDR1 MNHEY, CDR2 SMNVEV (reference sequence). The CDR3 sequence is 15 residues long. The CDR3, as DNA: TGTGCCAGCGCGGCAAGAGGCAGGTCGAATCAGCCCCAGCATTTT. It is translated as CASAARGRSNQPQHF.

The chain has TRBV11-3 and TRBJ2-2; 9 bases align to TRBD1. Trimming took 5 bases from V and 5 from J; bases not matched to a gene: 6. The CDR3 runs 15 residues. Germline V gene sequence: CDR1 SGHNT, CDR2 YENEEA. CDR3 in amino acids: CASSEGQGRTGELFF. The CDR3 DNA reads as TGTGCCAGCAGCGAGGGACAGGGTAGGACCGGGGAGCTGTTTTTT.

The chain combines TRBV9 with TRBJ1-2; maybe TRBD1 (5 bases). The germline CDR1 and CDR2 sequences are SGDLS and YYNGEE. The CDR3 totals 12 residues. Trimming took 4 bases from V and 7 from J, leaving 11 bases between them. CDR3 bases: TGTGCCAGCAGCCAGGGAGTAGGTGGCTACACCTTC. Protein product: CASSQGVGGYTF.

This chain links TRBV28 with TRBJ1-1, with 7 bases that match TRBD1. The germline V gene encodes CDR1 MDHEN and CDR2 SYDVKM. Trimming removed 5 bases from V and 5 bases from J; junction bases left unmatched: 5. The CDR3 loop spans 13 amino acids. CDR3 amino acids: CASSRTGVTEAFF. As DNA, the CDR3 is TGTGCCAGCAGTCGTACAGGGGTAACTGAAGCTTTCTTT.

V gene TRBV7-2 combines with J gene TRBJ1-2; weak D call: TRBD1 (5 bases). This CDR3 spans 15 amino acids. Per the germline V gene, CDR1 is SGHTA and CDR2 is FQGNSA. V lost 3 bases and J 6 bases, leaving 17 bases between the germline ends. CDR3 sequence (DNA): TGTGCCAGCAGCTTGACGACAGTCGGGAACAATGGCTACACCTTC. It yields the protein CASSLTTVGNNGYTF.

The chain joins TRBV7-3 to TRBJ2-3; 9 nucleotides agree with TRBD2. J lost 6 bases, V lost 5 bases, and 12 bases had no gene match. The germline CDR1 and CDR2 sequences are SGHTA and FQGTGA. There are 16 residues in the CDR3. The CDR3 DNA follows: TGTGCCAGCAGCCCTTTAGCGGGAGCCTTACGGGATACGCAGTATTTT. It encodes CASSPLAGALRDTQYF.

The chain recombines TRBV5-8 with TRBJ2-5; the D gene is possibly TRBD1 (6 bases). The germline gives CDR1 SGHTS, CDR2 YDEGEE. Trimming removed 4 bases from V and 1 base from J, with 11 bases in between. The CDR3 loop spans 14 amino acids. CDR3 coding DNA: TGTGCCAGCAGCCCGGGGACAACCCAAGAGACCCAGTACTTC. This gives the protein CASSPGTTQETQYF.

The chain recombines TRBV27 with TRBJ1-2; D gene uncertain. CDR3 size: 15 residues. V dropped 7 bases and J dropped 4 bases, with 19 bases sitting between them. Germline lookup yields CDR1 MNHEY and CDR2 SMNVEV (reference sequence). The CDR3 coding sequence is TGTGCCAGCACCCCCCTCGCAGGAGCAAGCTATGGCTACACCTTC. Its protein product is CASTPLAGASYGYTF.

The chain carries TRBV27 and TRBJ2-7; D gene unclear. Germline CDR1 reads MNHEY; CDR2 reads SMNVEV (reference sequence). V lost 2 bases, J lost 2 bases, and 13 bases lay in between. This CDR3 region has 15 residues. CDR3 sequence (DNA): TGTGCCAGCAGTTTAAGTCCTGGGATTGCCTACGAGCAGTACTTC. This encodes CASSLSPGIAYEQYF.

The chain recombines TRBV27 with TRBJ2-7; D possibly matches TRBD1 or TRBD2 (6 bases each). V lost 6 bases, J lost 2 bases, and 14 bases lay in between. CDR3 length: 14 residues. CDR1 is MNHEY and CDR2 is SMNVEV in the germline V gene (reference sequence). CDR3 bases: TGTGCCAGCAGATTGACAGGACTAACCTACGAGCAGTACTTC. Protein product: CASRLTGLTYEQYF.

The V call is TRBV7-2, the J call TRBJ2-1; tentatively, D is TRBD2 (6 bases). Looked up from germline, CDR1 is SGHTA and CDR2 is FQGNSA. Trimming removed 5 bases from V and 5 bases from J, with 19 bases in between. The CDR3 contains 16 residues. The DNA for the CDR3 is TGTGCCAGCAGCCTGCTTGGCCAGCGGGTTAACAATGAGCAGTTCTTC. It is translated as CASSLLGQRVNNEQFF.

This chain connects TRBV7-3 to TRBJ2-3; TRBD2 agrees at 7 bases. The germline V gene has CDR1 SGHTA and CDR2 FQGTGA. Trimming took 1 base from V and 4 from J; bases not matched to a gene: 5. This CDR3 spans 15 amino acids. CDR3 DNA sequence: TGTGCCAGCAGCTTAAGCGGGAGATCCTCAGATACGCAGTATTTT. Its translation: CASSLSGRSSDTQYF.

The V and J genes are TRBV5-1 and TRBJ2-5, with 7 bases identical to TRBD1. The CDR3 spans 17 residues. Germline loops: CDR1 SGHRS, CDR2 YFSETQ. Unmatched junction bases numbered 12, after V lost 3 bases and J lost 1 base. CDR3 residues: CASSSDLTGRLQETQYF. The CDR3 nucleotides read TGCGCCAGCAGCTCGGACCTGACAGGGCGGCTCCAAGAGACCCAGTACTTC.

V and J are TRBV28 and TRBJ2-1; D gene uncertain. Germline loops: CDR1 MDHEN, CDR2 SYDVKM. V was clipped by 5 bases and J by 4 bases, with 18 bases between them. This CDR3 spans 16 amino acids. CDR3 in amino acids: CASSTRTIISYNEQFF. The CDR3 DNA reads TGTGCCAGCAGTACCCGCACTATAATCTCTTACAATGAGCAGTTCTTC.

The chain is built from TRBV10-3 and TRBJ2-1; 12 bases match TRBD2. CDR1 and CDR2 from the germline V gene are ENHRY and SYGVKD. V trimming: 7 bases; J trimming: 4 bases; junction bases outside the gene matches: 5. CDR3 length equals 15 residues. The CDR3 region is CAIMGGTSGYNEQFF. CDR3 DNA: TGTGCCATCATGGGTGGGACTAGCGGGTACAATGAGCAGTTCTTC.

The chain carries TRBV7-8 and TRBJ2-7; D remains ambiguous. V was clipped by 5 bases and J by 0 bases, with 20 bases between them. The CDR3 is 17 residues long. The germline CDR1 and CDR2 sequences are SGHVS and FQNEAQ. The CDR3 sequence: CASSPNRVAPLSYEQYF. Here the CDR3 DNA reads TGTGCCAGCAGCCCAAACCGCGTCGCGCCTCTCTCCTACGAGCAGTACTTC.